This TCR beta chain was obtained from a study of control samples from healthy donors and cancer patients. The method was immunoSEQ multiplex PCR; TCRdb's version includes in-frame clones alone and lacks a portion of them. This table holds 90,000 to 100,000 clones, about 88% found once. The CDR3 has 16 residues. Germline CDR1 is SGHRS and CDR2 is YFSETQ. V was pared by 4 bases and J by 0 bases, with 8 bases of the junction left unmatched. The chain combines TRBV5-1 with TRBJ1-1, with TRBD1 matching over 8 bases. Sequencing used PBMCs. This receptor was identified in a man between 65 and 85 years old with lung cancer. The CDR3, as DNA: TGCGCCAGCAGCCGTAGGACAGGGATTATGAACACTGAAGCTTTCTTT. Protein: CASSRRTGIMNTEAFF.